The clone carrying this T cell receptor beta chain was observed many times. Its specificity is unknown. Germline assignment: CDR1 SNHLY and CDR2 FYNNEI. The CDR3 totals 14 residues. Between the trimmed V and J ends, which lost 9 bases and 4 bases, there was a span of 19 bases. This sample stems from a study of T cells in Graves' hyperthyroidism and ophthalmopathy. Study context: Upon initial diagnosis and before any treatment, peripheral blood was collected. Findings and caveats of the study: In blood, most of the thyroid clonotypes expanded above 0.001 were also present.

TCR beta CDR3 region amplification was performed from RNA transcripts. The TCR CDR3 was amplified in a first-round RT-PCR using the HTBI primer set. TCRdb re-derived calls from the multiplex PCR reads in MiXCR, one entry per CDR3 protein. The data hold hundreds of thousands of distinct CDR3 sequences, with roughly a third observed a single time. Any patient presenting with uncontrolled infection, other autoimmune disease, pregnancy or lactation was left out. The clonotype was recovered from a woman aged 40 to 50 with Graves' hyperthyroidism. What was sequenced was blood. The rearrangement links TRBV2 to TRBJ2-7; D may be TRBD1 (6 bases). The CDR3: CASSRGQPQYEQYF. The CDR3, as DNA: TGTGCCAGTAGCAGAGGACAGCCCCAGTACGAGCAGTACTTC.